This T cell receptor beta chain was found in a study of Tregs in tolerant kidney transplant recipients. Overall study findings and caveats: This study did not directly address biological reproducibility. Nucleotide sequences could not be compared across some patients' samples due to primer changes. Activated donor B cell expansion appeared to reveal the most relevant donor-specific TCRbeta repertoire.

Sequencing used immunoSEQ multiplex PCR; TCRdb keeps in-frame clones, though not all of them. There are 50,000 to 75,000 clones in the sample; 95% to 98% occur only once, and 0.34% lies in the top ten. Note on this clone: Its antigen remains unidentified.

The length of the CDR3 is 13 residues. Trimming removed 5 bases from V and 4 bases from J; junction bases left unmatched: 5. Germline V CDR1 and CDR2: SGHRS, YFSETQ. This clonotype was sampled from a human donor who received a combined kidney and bone marrow transplant. Specimen: Tregs from blood, collected before the transplant. J is TRBJ1-2 and V is TRBV5-1, with TRBD1 matching over 7 bases. CDR3 nucleotide sequence: TGCGCCAGCAGTATGACAGGGTCCTATGGCTACACCTTC. This gives the protein CASSMTGSYGYTF.